The clone carrying this T cell receptor (beta chain) was found a few times. What it recognizes is unknown. Germline V CDR1 and CDR2: ENHRY, SYGVKD. With 2 bases removed from V and 6 bases from J, the gap between germline ends came to 17 bases. This CDR3 has 15 residues. The entry originates in a study of Graves' ophthalmopathy and Graves' hyperthyroidism. Study-wide findings and caveats: Ophthalmopathy versus stable hyperthyroidism: 13-signature model gave less than 90% sensitivity, 75% to 83% specificity. The model's ophthalmopathy progression predictions had 55% to 71% sensitivity and less than 75% specificity.

Participants with hyperthyroidism, aged 18 to 65, were newly diagnosed with under 2 months' duration. RNA transcripts were the template, and TCR beta CDR3 regions were amplified from them. The first round was an RT-PCR with HTBI primers, and the second round was a multiplex PCR. TCRdb processed the multiplex PCR reads anew with MiXCR; each CDR3 protein has one entry. Here the sample spans around 590,000 distinct CDR3 sequences, under 45% being singletons. The source material was peripheral blood or thyroid tissue (not recorded which). This clonotype was sampled from an adult man with Graves' hyperthyroidism. V gene TRBV10-3 combines with J gene TRBJ2-7; possible D gene TRBD1, 6 bases. CDR3 bases: TGTGCCATCAGTGAGCTTGGTCAGGGGATAGGCGAGCAGTACTTC. Protein sequence: CAISELGQGIGEQYF.